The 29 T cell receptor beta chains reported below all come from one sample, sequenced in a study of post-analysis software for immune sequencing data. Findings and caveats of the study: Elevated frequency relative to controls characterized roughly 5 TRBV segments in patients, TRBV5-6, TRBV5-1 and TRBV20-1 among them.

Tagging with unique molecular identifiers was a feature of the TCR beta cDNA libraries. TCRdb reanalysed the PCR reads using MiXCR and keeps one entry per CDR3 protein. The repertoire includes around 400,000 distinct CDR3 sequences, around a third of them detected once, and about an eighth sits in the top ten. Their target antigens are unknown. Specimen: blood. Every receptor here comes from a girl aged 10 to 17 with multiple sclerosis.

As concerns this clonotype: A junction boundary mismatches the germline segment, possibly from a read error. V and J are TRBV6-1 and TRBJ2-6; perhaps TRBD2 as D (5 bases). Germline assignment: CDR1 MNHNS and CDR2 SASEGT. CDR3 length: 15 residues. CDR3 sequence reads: CAGSGPGSGANVLTF. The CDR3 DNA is TGTGCCGGCAGTGGGCCGGGGTCTGGGGCCAACGTCCTGACTTTC.

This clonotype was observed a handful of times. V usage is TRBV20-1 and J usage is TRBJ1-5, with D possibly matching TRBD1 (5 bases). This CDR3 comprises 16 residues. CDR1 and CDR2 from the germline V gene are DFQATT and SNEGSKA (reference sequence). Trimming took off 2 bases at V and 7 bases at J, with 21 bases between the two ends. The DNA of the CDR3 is TGCAGTGCTAGATCCCAGGGACCCCTGTGGGGACAGCCCCAGCATTTT. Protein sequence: CSARSQGPLWGQPQHF.

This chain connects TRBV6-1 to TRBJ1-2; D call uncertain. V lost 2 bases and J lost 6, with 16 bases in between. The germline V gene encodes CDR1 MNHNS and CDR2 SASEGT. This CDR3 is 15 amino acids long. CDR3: CASSEFSQNMDGYTF. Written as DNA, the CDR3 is TGTGCCAGCAGTGAATTTAGCCAGAATATGGATGGCTACACCTTC.

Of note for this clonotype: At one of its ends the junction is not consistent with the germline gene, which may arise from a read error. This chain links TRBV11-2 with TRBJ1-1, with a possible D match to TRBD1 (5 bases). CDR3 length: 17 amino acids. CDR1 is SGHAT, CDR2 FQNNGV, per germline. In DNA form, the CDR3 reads TGTGCCAGCAGCTTCGCAGGAAGCTATTCAGGGAACGCTGAAGCTTTCTTT. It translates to CASSFAGSYSGNAEAFF.

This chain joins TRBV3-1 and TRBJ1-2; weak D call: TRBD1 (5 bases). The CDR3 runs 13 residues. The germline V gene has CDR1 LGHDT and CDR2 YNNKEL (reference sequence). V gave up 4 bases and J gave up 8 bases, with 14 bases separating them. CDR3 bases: TGTGCCAGCAGCCCGATTGGGGGAAGGGGCTACACCTTC. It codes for CASSPIGGRGYTF.

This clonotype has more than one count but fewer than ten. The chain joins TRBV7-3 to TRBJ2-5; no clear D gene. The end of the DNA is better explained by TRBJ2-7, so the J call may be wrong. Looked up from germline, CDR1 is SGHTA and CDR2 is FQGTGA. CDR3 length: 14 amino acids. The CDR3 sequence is CASSPSSVSDEQYF. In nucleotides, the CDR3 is TGTGCCAGCAGCCCCTCGTCGGTATCGGACGAGCAGTACTTC.

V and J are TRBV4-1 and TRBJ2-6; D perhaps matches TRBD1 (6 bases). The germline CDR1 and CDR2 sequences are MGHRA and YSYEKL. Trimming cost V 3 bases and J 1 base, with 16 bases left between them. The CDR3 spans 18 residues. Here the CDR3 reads CASSQRTAPKSGANVLTF. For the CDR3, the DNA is TGCGCCAGCAGCCAGAGGACAGCCCCCAAGTCTGGGGCCAACGTCCTGACTTTC.

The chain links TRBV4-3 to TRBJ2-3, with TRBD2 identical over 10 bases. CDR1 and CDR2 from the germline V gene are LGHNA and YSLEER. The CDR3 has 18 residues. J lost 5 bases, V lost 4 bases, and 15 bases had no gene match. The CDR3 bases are TGCGCCAGCAGCCCGTTTTCGTTTAGCGGGGGGCAAGTAGATACGCAGTATTTT. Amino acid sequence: CASSPFSFSGGQVDTQYF.

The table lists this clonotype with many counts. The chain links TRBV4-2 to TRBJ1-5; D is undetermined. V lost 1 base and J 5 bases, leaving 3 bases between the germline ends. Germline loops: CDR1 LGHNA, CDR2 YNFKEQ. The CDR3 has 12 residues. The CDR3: CASSQGDQPQHF. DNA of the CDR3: TGTGCCAGCAGCCAAGGGGATCAGCCCCAGCATTTT.

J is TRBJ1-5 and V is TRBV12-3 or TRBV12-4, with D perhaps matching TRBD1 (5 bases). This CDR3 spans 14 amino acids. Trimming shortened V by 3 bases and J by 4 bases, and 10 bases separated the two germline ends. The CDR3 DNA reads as TGTGCCAGCAGTTTTGGAGGGGTAAATCAGCCCCAGCATTTT. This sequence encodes CASSFGGVNQPQHF.

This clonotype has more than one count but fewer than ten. The CDR3, as DNA: TGTGCCACCAGCACGGGGGAACTTACCCGACTGTACCAAGAGACCCAGTACTTC. Translating it yields CATSTGELTRLYQETQYF. The chain joins TRBV15 to TRBJ2-5, with a tentative D call TRBD2 (6 bases). CDR3 length: 18 residues. The germline gives CDR1 LNHNV, CDR2 YYDKDF (reference sequence). Trimming cost V 4 bases and J 0 bases, with 21 bases left between them.

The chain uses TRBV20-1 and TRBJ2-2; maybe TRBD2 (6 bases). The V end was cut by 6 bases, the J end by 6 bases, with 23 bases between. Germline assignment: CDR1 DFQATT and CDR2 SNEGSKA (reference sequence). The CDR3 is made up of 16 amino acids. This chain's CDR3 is CSAIKSPAPGAGELFF. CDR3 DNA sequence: TGCAGTGCGATAAAAAGCCCAGCGCCGGGGGCCGGGGAGCTGTTTTTT.

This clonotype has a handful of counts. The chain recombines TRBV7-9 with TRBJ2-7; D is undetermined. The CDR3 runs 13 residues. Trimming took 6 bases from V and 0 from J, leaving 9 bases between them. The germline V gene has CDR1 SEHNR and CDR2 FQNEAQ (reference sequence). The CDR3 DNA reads TGTGCCAGCAGACCGACAAACTCCTACGAGCAGTACTTC. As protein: CASRPTNSYEQYF.

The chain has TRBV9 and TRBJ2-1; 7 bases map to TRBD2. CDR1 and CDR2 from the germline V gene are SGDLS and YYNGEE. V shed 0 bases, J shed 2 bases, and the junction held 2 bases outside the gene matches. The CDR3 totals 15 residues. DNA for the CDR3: TGTGCCAGCAGCGTAGTCGGGGGGACCTACAATGAGCAGTTCTTC. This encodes CASSVVGGTYNEQFF. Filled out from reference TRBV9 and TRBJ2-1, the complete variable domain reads DSGVTQTPKHLITATGQRVTLRCSPRSGDLSVYWYQQSLDQGLQFLIQYYNGEERAKGNILERFSAQQFPDLHSELNLSSLELGDSALYFCASSVVGGTYNEQFFGPGTRLTVL.

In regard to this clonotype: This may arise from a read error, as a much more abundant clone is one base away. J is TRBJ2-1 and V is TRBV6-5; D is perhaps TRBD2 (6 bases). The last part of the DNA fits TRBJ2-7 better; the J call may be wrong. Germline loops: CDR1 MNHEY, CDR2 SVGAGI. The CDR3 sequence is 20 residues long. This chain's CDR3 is CASSYGSRGIADSGHNEQYF. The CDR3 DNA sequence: TGTGCCAGCAGTTACGGAAGCCGTGGAATAGCGGATTCCGGCCACAATGAGCAGTACTTC.

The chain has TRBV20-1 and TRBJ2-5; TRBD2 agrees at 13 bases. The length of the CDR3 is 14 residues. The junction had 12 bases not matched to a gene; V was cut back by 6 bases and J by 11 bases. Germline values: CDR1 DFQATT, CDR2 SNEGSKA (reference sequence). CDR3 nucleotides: TGCAGTGCCTTGACTAGCGGGGGGCCACGGGAGCAGTACTTC. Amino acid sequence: CSALTSGGPREQYF.

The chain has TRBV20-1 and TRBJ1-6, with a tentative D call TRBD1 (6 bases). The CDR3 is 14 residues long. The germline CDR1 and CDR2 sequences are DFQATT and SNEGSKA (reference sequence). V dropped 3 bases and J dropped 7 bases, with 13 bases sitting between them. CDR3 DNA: TGCAGTGCTAGTCGGGGGGCGCAAAATTCACCCCTCCACTTT. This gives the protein CSASRGAQNSPLHF.

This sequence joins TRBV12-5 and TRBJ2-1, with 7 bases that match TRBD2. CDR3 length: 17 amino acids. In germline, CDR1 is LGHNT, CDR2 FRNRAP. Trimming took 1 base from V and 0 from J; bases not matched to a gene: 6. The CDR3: CASGLDPSGSSYNEQFF. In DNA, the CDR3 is TGTGCTAGTGGTTTGGATCCTAGCGGCAGCTCCTACAATGAGCAGTTCTTC.

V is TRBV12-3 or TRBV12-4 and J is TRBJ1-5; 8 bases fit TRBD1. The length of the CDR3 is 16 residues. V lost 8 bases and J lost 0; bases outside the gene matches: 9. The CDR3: CASGGQGISSNQPQHF. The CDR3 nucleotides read TGTGCCAGCGGCGGACAGGGCATTTCTAGCAATCAGCCCCAGCATTTT.

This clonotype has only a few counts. The CDR3, as DNA: TGTGCCAGCAGCGTATATGGCAGGGGGGGTGACAATGAGCAGTTCTTC. It is translated as CASSVYGRGGDNEQFF. The chain uses TRBV9 and TRBJ2-1, with D perhaps matching TRBD1 or TRBD2 (7 bases each). This CDR3 has 16 amino acids. Germline V gene data show CDR1 as SGDLS and CDR2 as YYNGEE. V lost 1 base, J lost 5 bases, and 16 bases lay in between.

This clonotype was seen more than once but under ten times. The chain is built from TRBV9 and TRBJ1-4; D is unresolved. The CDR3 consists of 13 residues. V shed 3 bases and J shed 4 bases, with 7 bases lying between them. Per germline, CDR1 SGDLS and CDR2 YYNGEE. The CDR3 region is CASSDRVNEKLFF. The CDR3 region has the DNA TGTGCCAGCAGCGACAGAGTTAATGAAAAACTGTTTTTT.

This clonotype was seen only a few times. The CDR3 nucleotides read TGTGCCAGCAGTTATCCCGATTACAGGGAAACTTTCTTT. Translating it yields CASSYPDYRETFF. The chain combines TRBV6-5 with TRBJ1-1; maybe TRBD1 (6 bases). CDR3 length: 13 residues. The germline V and J ends were trimmed by 3 bases and 12 bases, with 17 bases remaining between them. Germline values: CDR1 MNHEY, CDR2 SVGAGI.

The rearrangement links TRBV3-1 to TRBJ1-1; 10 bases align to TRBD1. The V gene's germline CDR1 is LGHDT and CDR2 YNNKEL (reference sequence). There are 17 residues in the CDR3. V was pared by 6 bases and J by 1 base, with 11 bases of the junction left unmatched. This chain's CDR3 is CASRATLGQGGNTEAFF. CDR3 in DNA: TGTGCCAGCAGGGCTACCCTTGGACAGGGGGGGAACACTGAAGCTTTCTTT.

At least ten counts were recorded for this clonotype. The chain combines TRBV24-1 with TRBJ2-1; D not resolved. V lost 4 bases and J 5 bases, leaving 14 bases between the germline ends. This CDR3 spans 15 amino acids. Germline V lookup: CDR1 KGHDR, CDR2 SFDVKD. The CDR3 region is CATSDASDVDNEQFF. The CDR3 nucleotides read TGTGCCACCAGTGACGCCTCGGACGTGGACAATGAGCAGTTCTTC.

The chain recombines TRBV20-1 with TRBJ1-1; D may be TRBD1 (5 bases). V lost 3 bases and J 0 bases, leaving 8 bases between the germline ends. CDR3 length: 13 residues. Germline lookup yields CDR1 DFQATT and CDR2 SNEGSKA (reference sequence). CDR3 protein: CSASKGMNTEAFF. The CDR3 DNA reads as TGCAGTGCTAGTAAGGGGATGAACACTGAAGCTTTCTTT.

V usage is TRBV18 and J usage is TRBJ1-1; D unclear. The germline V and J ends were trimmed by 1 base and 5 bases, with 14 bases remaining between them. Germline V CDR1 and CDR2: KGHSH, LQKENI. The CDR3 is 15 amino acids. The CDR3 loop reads CASSPRSGGWTEAFF. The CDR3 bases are TGTGCCAGCTCACCACGGTCGGGTGGGTGGACTGAAGCTTTCTTT.

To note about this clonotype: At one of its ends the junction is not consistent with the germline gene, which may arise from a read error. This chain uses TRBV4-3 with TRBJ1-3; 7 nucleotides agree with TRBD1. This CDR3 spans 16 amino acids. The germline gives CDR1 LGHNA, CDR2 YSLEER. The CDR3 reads CASSRGQASSGTTIYF. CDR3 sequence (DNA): TGCGCCAGCAGCCGCGGACAGGCTAGCTCTGGAACCACCATATATTTT.

CDR3 in DNA: TGTGCCAGCAGCCCCGGACAGGGGGCAGATACGCAGTATTTT. Translation gives CASSPGQGADTQYF. The chain recombines TRBV12-3 or TRBV12-4 with TRBJ2-3, with 10 bases that match TRBD1. Germline trimming cut 6 bases from V and 4 bases from J; bases unmatched to any gene: 4. This CDR3 contains 14 residues.

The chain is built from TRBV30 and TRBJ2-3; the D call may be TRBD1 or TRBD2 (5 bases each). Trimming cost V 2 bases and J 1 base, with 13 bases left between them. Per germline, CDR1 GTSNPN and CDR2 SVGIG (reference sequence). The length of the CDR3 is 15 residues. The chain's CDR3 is CAWSTGTSGTDTQYF. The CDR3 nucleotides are TGTGCCTGGAGTACGGGGACCTCCGGCACAGATACGCAGTATTTT.